The 30 T cell receptor beta chains listed next were all sequenced from one sample in a study of T cells in Graves' hyperthyroidism and ophthalmopathy. It was RNA transcripts that yielded the amplified TCR beta CDR3 regions. HTBI primers drove first-round RT-PCR of the TCR CDR3. From the multiplex PCR reads, TCRdb called clonotypes with MiXCR, one entry per CDR3 protein. The data show around 700,000 distinct CDR3 sequences, approximately 36% seen once. The sequenced material came from blood. These receptors were collected from a woman between 40 and 50 years old with Graves' hyperthyroidism.

This clonotype was found many times. The chain has TRBV10-3 and TRBJ1-1; D may be TRBD1 (5 bases). The germline V gene encodes CDR1 ENHRY and CDR2 SYGVKD. The CDR3 spans 11 residues. V gave up 7 bases and J gave up 4 bases, with 7 bases separating them. The CDR3, as DNA: TGTGCCATCATGGGGGGCACTGAAGCTTTCTTT. It translates to CAIMGGTEAFF.

This clonotype appeared a few times. The rearrangement links TRBV27 to TRBJ1-1; no firm D call. Germline V gene sequence: CDR1 MNHEY, CDR2 SMNVEV (reference sequence). The CDR3 consists of 13 residues. V lost 5 bases and J lost 8, with 15 bases in between. This chain's CDR3 is CASSPIDNVEAFF. The DNA for the CDR3 is TGTGCCAGCAGTCCAATCGACAACGTGGAAGCTTTCTTT.

This clonotype was picked up a small number of times. The chain recombines TRBV7-2 with TRBJ2-7; 10 bases align to TRBD2. The CDR3 covers 15 residues. The J segment lost 7 bases and the V segment lost 5 bases, leaving 11 bases of the junction unmatched. Germline values: CDR1 SGHTA, CDR2 FQGNSA. The CDR3 spells CASSPLSGGAGEQYF. In DNA, the CDR3 is TGTGCCAGCAGCCCGCTCAGCGGGGGGGCCGGTGAGCAGTACTTC.

A remark on this clonotype: This may be a read error: a much more frequent sequence differs by one nucleotide. The chain couples TRBV7-9 to TRBJ1-1; TRBD1 might be the D (6 bases). The CDR3 extends over 14 amino acids. With 4 bases removed from V and 10 bases from J, the gap between germline ends came to 19 bases. The germline V gene encodes CDR1 SEHNR and CDR2 FQNEAQ (reference sequence). The CDR3 DNA follows: TGTGCCAGCAGCTCACCACAGGGAGGCAATGGAGCTTTCTTT. It yields the protein CASSSPQGGNGAFF.

V is TRBV20-1 and J is TRBJ1-6; D remains ambiguous. The CDR3 extends over 11 amino acids. V lost 3 bases and J 10 bases, leaving 7 bases between the germline ends. Germline CDR1 DFQATT, CDR2 SNEGSKA (reference sequence). This chain's CDR3 is CSARGSSPLHF. The CDR3 nucleotides read TGCAGTGCTAGGGGGTCCTCACCCCTCCACTTT.

The J gene is TRBJ1-1, the V gene TRBV19; no firm D call. Trimming shortened V by 4 bases and J by 1 base, and 16 bases separated the two germline ends. CDR1 is LNHDA, CDR2 SQIVND, per germline (reference sequence). The CDR3 has 16 residues. DNA of the CDR3: TGTGCCAGTAGTACCCTCCAGACCCACTGGAACACTGAAGCTTTCTTT. It codes for CASSTLQTHWNTEAFF.

This clonotype appeared a few times. V and J are TRBV4-3 and TRBJ1-6; D gene uncertain. CDR1 and CDR2 (germline): LGHNA, YSLEER. This CDR3 spans 15 amino acids. V lost 1 base, J lost 5 bases, and 9 bases lay in between. The CDR3 reads CASSQGIGDNSPLHF. CDR3 sequence (DNA): TGCGCCAGCAGCCAAGGCATCGGAGATAATTCACCCCTCCACTTT.

As concerns this clonotype: A much larger clonotype is one base distant, so this may be a read error. The genes are TRBV10-3 and TRBJ1-1; 8 bases agree with TRBD1. Germline-derived CDR1 and CDR2 are ENHRY and SYGVKD. This CDR3 comprises 13 residues. CDR3 sequence reads: CASWTGMNIEAFF. CDR3 DNA: TGTGCCTCCTGGACAGGGATGAACATTGAAGCTTTCTTT.

V gene TRBV10-3 combines with J gene TRBJ1-6; 9 nucleotides match TRBD1. The V segment lost 6 bases and the J segment 10 bases; nucleotides outside the gene matches: 4. This CDR3 spans 13 amino acids. Germline V gene lookup returns CDR1 ENHRY and CDR2 SYGVKD. In nucleotides, the CDR3 is TGTGCCATCAGGGACAGGGGACAATCACCCCTCCACTTT. This gives the protein CAIRDRGQSPLHF.

V is TRBV14 and J is TRBJ2-7; 7 nucleotides line up with TRBD2. The V and J ends lost 4 bases and 4 bases, in that order; junction bases with no gene match: 10. The CDR3 spans 15 residues. The germline CDR1 and CDR2 sequences are SGHDN and FVKESK. The CDR3 DNA reads as TGTGCCAGCAGCCCCTTTTACGGGAGGCGGTACGAGCAGTACTTC. Protein: CASSPFYGRRYEQYF.

The CDR3 DNA reads as TGTGCCAGCAGTTACTCGAAATTTGCGGATTTCCGCTATGGCTACACCTTC. Encoded protein: CASSYSKFADFRYGYTF. The chain couples TRBV6-5 to TRBJ1-2; D gene uncertain. This CDR3 is 17 amino acids long. Trimming removed 0 bases from V and 4 bases from J, with 18 bases in between. Germline V gives CDR1 MNHEY, CDR2 SVGAGI.

This clonotype was counted at least ten times. The chain combines TRBV7-2 with TRBJ1-5, with D perhaps matching TRBD1 (6 bases). V lost 5 bases, J lost 6 bases, and 17 bases lay in between. CDR3 length: 15 residues. Germline values: CDR1 SGHTA, CDR2 FQGNSA. CDR3 in amino acids: CASSHPKGGGQPQHF. DNA of the CDR3: TGTGCCAGCAGCCACCCGAAGGGGGGCGGTCAGCCCCAGCATTTT.

There are a few counts of this clonotype. The CDR3 nucleotides are TGTGCCAGCAGCCACAGGAAGAAGGACCCAAATAATCAGCCCCAGCATTTT. Its protein product is CASSHRKKDPNNQPQHF. The genes are TRBV5-6 and TRBJ1-5; tentative D call: TRBD1 (5 bases). Germline CDR1 SGHDT, CDR2 YYEEEE. This CDR3 spans 17 amino acids. V was cut by 4 bases and J by 4 bases, with 21 bases left in between.

This clonotype was counted between two and nine times. The V call is TRBV4-1, the J call TRBJ1-1; 8 bases match TRBD1. The J segment lost 4 bases and the V segment lost 1 base, leaving 8 bases of the junction unmatched. Germline CDR1 and CDR2: MGHRA and YSYEKL. The CDR3 totals 16 residues. CDR3 protein: CASSQGTGRSGTEAFF. CDR3 in DNA: TGCGCCAGCAGCCAAGGGACAGGGAGGTCCGGCACTGAAGCTTTCTTT.

V usage is TRBV4-3 and J usage is TRBJ1-4; D gene ambiguous. The germline V and J ends were trimmed by 3 bases and 0 bases, with 8 bases remaining between them. The CDR3 length is 15 residues. Looked up from germline, CDR1 is LGHNA and CDR2 is YSLEER. CDR3 amino acids: CASSQRQSTNEKLFF. CDR3 DNA: TGCGCCAGCAGCCAGCGCCAGTCAACTAATGAAAAACTGTTTTTT.

The chain joins TRBV7-2 to TRBJ2-7, with unresolved D. The J call may be wrong; the DNA end is better matched by TRBJ2-1. The CDR3 is made up of 10 amino acids. Germline CDR1 SGHTA, CDR2 FQGNSA. This CDR3 reads CASSRSEQFF. Written as DNA, the CDR3 is TGTGCCAGCAGCCGGAGTGAGCAGTTCTTC.

This chain uses TRBV7-9 with TRBJ2-5; 8 bases align to TRBD1. V gave up 5 bases and J gave up 2 bases; unmatched junction bases: 7. The germline V gene encodes CDR1 SEHNR and CDR2 FQNEAQ (reference sequence). The CDR3 contains 15 residues. The CDR3 protein is CASSQDRTGQETQYF. The CDR3 region has the DNA TGTGCCAGCAGCCAAGATCGGACAGGGCAAGAGACCCAGTACTTC.

The chain joins TRBV7-9 to TRBJ2-2; no clear D. The V and J ends lost 1 base and 1 base respectively, with 10 bases between them. Germline CDR1 and CDR2: SEHNR and FQNEAQ (reference sequence). This CDR3 region has 16 residues. The CDR3: CASSLGPSRNTGELFF. The CDR3 DNA follows: TGTGCCAGCAGCTTAGGTCCCAGTCGGAACACCGGGGAGCTGTTTTTT.

There are a few counts of this clonotype. The J gene is TRBJ2-5, the V gene TRBV7-2; weak D call: TRBD1 (6 bases). Germline CDR1 SGHTA, CDR2 FQGNSA. Between the trimmed V and J ends, which lost 7 bases and 0 bases, there was a span of 24 bases. This CDR3 has 18 amino acids. The CDR3 DNA sequence: TGTGCCAGCATGGAGTTCGACTACAGGGCCGGGTACCAAGAGACCCAGTACTTC. Translation: CASMEFDYRAGYQETQYF.

V usage is TRBV20-1 and J usage is TRBJ1-6, with 7 bases aligning to TRBD1. Per germline, CDR1 DFQATT and CDR2 SNEGSKA (reference sequence). There are 14 residues in the CDR3. V lost 0 bases and J lost 7; bases outside the gene matches: 3. The CDR3, as DNA: TGCAGTGCTAGAGAGGTGACAGGGAATTCACCCCTCCACTTT. Translation gives CSAREVTGNSPLHF.

The chain couples TRBV6-5 to TRBJ2-2, with D perhaps matching TRBD1 or TRBD2 (5 bases each). The CDR3 covers 16 residues. V was clipped by 5 bases and J by 2 bases, with 15 bases between them. Germline CDR1 MNHEY, CDR2 SVGAGI. The DNA for the CDR3 is TGTGCCAGCAGTGAAGTTCGTGGGGGAAACACCGGGGAGCTGTTTTTT. Translating gives CASSEVRGGNTGELFF.

The chain uses TRBV29-1 and TRBJ2-3, with a tentative D call TRBD2 (5 bases). This CDR3 region has 14 residues. Germline V gives CDR1 SQVTM, CDR2 ANQGSEA. Trimming took 7 bases from V and 4 from J, leaving 18 bases between them. CDR3 in DNA: TGCAGCGCCTGCCGGGAAGAAGGCGCAGATACGCAGTATTTT. Protein sequence: CSACREEGADTQYF.

This clonotype appeared many times. The rearrangement uses TRBV19 and TRBJ2-7; 7 positions match TRBD1. The V and J ends lost 1 base and 7 bases, in that order; junction bases with no gene match: 10. The CDR3 loop spans 15 amino acids. The V gene's germline CDR1 is LNHDA and CDR2 SQIVND (reference sequence). The CDR3 loop is CASSIGTGRLWEQYF. The CDR3 DNA reads as TGTGCCAGTAGTATAGGGACAGGCCGTCTTTGGGAGCAGTACTTC.

This clonotype was seen just once. The chain carries TRBV19 and TRBJ1-4, with D hard to call. The length of the CDR3 is 13 residues. Germline CDR1 LNHDA, CDR2 SQIVND (reference sequence). Trimming shortened V by 5 bases and J by 7 bases, and 11 bases separated the two germline ends. The CDR3 nucleotides are TGTGCCAGTAGTGGGGTAAAGACTGAAAAACTGTTTTTT. Translation gives CASSGVKTEKLFF.

This chain uses TRBV4-3 with TRBJ1-3; D is unclear. The V and J ends lost 0 bases and 3 bases respectively, with 12 bases between them. The CDR3 runs 16 residues. The germline V gene has CDR1 LGHNA and CDR2 YSLEER. The CDR3 sequence is CASSQDYGVGGNTIYF. The CDR3 region has the DNA TGCGCCAGCAGCCAAGATTATGGGGTCGGTGGAAACACCATATATTTT.

The CDR3 region is CSGHGASRRNNEQFF. CDR3 bases: TGCAGCGGTCACGGGGCTAGCAGGAGAAACAATGAGCAGTTCTTC. The chain carries TRBV29-1 and TRBJ2-1; D is perhaps TRBD1 or TRBD2 (5 bases each). CDR3 size: 15 residues. V was trimmed by 7 bases and J by 5 bases, leaving 21 bases between them. Per the germline V gene, CDR1 is SQVTM and CDR2 is ANQGSEA.

V is TRBV6-5 and J is TRBJ1-1, with a weak D call TRBD1 (5 bases). V was shortened by 0 bases and J by 9 bases, with 14 bases between the two germline ends. Looked up from germline, CDR1 is MNHEY and CDR2 is SVGAGI. The CDR3 loop spans 14 amino acids. The CDR3 DNA reads TGTGCCAGCAGTTACTCTTCAGCTGACAGACAAGCTTTCTTT. Protein sequence: CASSYSSADRQAFF.

This clonotype appeared many times. V gene TRBV4-3 combines with J gene TRBJ1-2; D ambiguous. With 1 base removed from V and 5 bases from J, the gap between germline ends came to 11 bases. The CDR3 is made up of 14 amino acids. Germline V gene lookup returns CDR1 LGHNA and CDR2 YSLEER. Here the CDR3 reads CASSQAQAVYGYTF. For the CDR3, the DNA is TGCGCCAGCAGCCAAGCCCAGGCAGTGTATGGCTACACCTTC.

The genes are TRBV20-1 and TRBJ1-1, with no clear D. V dropped 5 bases and J dropped 1 base, with 17 bases sitting between them. This CDR3 has 15 residues. Germline V gene sequence: CDR1 DFQATT, CDR2 SNEGSKA (reference sequence). In nucleotides, the CDR3 is TGCAGTGCTTACGACCCGCAAAGGCCGAACACTGAAGCTTTCTTT. This sequence encodes CSAYDPQRPNTEAFF.

This clonotype was seen ten or more times. The CDR3 coding sequence is TGTGCCAGCAGCTTAGGAAGCCGGGACTTAGGAGAGACCCAGTACTTC. This translates into CASSLGSRDLGETQYF. The chain recombines TRBV7-6 with TRBJ2-5, with D tentatively TRBD2 (6 bases). Trimming removed 1 base at V and 4 bases at J, with 16 bases between. This CDR3 is built from 16 residues. Germline V gives CDR1 SGHVS, CDR2 FNYEAQ.